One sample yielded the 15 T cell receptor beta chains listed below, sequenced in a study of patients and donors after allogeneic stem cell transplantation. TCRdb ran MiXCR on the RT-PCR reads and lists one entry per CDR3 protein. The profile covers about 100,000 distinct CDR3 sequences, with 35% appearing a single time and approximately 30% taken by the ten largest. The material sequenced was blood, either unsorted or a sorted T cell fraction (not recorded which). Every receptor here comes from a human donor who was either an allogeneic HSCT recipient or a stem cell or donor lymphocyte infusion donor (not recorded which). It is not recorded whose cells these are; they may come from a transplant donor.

CDR3 loop: CASSIDSTEAFF. As DNA, the CDR3 is TGCGCCAGCAGCATCGACAGCACTGAAGCTTTCTTT. The chain couples TRBV5-1 to TRBJ1-1; D perhaps matches TRBD1 (5 bases). Germline CDR1 reads SGHRS; CDR2 reads YFSETQ. CDR3 length: 12 residues. Trimming took 4 bases from V and 4 from J, leaving 8 bases between them. Full variable domain (rest looked up from reference TRBV5-1 and TRBJ1-1): KAGVTQTPRYLIKTRGQQVTLSCSPISGHRSVSWYQQTPGQGLQFLFEYFSETQRNKGNFPGRFSGRQFSNSRSEMNVSTLELGDSALYLCASSIDSTEAFFGQGTRLTVV.

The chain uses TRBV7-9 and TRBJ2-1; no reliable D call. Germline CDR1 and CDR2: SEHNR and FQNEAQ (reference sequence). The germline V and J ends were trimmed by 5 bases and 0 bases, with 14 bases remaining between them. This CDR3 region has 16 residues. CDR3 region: CASSPPPPSSYNEQFF. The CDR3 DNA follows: TGTGCCAGCAGCCCCCCTCCGCCCAGCTCCTACAATGAGCAGTTCTTC.

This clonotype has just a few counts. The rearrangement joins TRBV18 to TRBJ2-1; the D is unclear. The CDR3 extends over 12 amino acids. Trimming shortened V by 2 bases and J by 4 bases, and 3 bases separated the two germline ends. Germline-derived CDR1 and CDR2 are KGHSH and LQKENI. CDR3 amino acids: CASSPEYNEQFF. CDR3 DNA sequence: TGTGCCAGCTCACCAGAGTACAATGAGCAGTTCTTC.

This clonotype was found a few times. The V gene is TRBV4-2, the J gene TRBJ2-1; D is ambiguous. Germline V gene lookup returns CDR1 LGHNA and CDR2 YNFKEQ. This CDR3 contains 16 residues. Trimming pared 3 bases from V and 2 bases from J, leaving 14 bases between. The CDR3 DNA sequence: TGTGCCAGCAGCCATCCACTTAGTTCAACCTACAATGAGCAGTTCTTC. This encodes CASSHPLSSTYNEQFF.

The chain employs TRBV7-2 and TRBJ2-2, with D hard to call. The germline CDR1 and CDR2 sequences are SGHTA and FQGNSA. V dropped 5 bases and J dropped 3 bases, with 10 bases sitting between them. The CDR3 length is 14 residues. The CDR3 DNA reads TGTGCCAGCAGCACCTGGCGATACACCGGGGAGCTGTTTTTT. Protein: CASSTWRYTGELFF.

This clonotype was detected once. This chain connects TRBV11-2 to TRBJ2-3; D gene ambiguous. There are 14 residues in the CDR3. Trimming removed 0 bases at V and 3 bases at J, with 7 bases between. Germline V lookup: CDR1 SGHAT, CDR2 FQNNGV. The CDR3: CASSLDGLTDTQYF. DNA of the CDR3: TGTGCCAGCAGCTTAGATGGGCTTACAGATACGCAGTATTTT.

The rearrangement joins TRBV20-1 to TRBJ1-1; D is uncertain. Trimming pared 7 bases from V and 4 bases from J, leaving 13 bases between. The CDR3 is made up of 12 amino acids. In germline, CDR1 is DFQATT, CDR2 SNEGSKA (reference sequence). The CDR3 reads CSDMGQATEAFF. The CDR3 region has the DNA TGCAGTGACATGGGTCAAGCCACTGAAGCTTTCTTT.

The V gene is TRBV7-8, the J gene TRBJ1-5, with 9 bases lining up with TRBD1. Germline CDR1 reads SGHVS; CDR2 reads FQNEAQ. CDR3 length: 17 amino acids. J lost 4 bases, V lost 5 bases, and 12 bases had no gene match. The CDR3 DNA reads TGTGCCAGCAGCCCAGGACAGGGGCTAATTGCTAATCAGCCCCAGCATTTT. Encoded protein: CASSPGQGLIANQPQHF.

The DNA for the CDR3 is TGCAGTGTCAGACGTCTCCTAGACAATGAGCAGTTCTTC. Translating it yields CSVRRLLDNEQFF. The chain employs TRBV20-1 and TRBJ2-1; D uncertain. This CDR3 region has 13 residues. The germline V and J ends were trimmed by 7 bases and 5 bases, with 15 bases remaining between them. The V gene's germline CDR1 is DFQATT and CDR2 SNEGSKA (reference sequence).

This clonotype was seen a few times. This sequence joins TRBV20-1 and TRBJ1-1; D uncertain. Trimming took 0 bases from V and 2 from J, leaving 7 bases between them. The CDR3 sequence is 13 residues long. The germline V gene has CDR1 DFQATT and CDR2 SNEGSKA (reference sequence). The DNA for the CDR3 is TGCAGTGCTAGAGATCGGTCTAACACTGAAGCTTTCTTT. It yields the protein CSARDRSNTEAFF.

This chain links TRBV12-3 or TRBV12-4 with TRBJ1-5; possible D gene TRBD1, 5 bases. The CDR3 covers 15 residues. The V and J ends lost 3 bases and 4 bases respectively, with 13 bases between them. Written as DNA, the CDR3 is TGTGCCAGCAGTTTCGAATTACAGGTTAATCAGCCCCAGCATTTT. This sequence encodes CASSFELQVNQPQHF.

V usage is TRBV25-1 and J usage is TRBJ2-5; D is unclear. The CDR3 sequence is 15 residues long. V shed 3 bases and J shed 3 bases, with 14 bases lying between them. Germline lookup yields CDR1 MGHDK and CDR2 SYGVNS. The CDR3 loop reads CASSEASPLKETQYF. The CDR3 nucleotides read TGTGCCAGCAGTGAGGCCAGCCCCCTCAAAGAGACCCAGTACTTC.

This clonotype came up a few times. DNA for the CDR3: TGCAGTGCTACACGGACAGACCGCTCTGGAAACACCATATATTTT. This encodes CSATRTDRSGNTIYF. The chain links TRBV20-1 to TRBJ1-3; perhaps TRBD1 as D (6 bases). Trimming stripped 4 bases from V and 0 bases from J, with 13 bases between. Germline values: CDR1 DFQATT, CDR2 SNEGSKA (reference sequence). CDR3 length: 15 residues.

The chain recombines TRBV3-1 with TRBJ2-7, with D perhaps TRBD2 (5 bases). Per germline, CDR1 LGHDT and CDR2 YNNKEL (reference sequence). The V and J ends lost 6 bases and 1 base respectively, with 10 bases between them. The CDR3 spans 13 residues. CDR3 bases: TGTGCCAGCAGTGTGTGGAGGTCCTACGAGCAGTACTTC. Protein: CASSVWRSYEQYF.

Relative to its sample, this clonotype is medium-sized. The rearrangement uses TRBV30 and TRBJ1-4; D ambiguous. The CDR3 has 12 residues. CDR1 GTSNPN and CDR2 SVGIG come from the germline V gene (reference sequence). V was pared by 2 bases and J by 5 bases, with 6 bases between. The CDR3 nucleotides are TGTGCCTGGAGTCCTGAGAATGAAAAACTGTTTTTT. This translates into CAWSPENEKLFF. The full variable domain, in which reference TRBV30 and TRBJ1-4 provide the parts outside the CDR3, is SQTIHQWPATLVQPVGSPLSLECTVEGTSNPNLYWYRQAAGRGLQLLFYSVGIGQISSEVPQNLSASRPQDRQFILSSKKLLLSDSGFYLCAWSPENEKLFFGSGTQLSVL.